The T cell receptor beta chain under discussion was sequenced for a study of T cell responses to AZD1222 COVID-19 vaccine. Germline CDR1 and CDR2: PRHDT and FYEKMQ (reference sequence). The junction had 5 bases not matched to a gene; V was cut back by 4 bases and J by 4 bases. The CDR3 spans 15 residues. The repertoire was sequenced with immunoSEQ multiplex PCR; TCRdb's copy has only in-frame clones and lacks some. This sample has about 120,000 clones; approximately 90% occur once, and the top ten carry 4% to 5%. Study-level findings and limits: With dominance at 160-218 and 743-854, vaccine-associated CD4 TCRs spanned spike.

Notes on this clone: Its matching antigen is unknown.

Specimen: peripheral blood, collected on day 0 of AZD1222 vaccination. The chain recombines TRBV13 with TRBJ2-7; 12 nucleotides agree with TRBD1. The TCR sequence derives from an adult in good health. The CDR3 DNA reads as TGTGCCAGCAGCTCCCGGGACAGGGGGCGATACGAGCAGTACTTC. It translates to CASSSRDRGRYEQYF.